This is a list of T cell receptor beta chains from one sample in a study of cytomegalovirus exposure and HLA in healthy donors. Sequencing used immunoSEQ multiplex PCR; TCRdb keeps in-frame clones, though not all of them. The top ten hold roughly 3% of the sample, which has 100,000 or so clones, approximately 70% seen once. Sequencing used PBMCs. The receptor source for this set is a man aged 30 to 45 in good health and CMV-seronegative. CDR3s include the opening cysteine and the closing phenylalanine or tryptophan. D genes are given only for firm matches. Not all rows give a size; the values are once, few, many and, for expanded clones, a class.

abundance	d_gene	v_gene	j_gene	CDR3nt	CDR3aa
.	.	TRBV25-1	TRBJ2-3	TGTGCCAGCCCTCCTGCGGATACAGATACGCAGTATTTT	CASPPADTDTQYF
.	TRBD1	TRBV28	TRBJ2-1	TGTGCCAGCAGTTCGGGACAGGGGGCAGGCAATGAGCAGTTCTTC	CASSSGQGAGNEQFF
.	TRBD2	TRBV27	TRBJ2-1	TGTGCCAGCAGTTTTTCTAGCGGGTGGCACAATGAGCAGTTCTTC	CASSFSSGWHNEQFF
few	TRBD1	TRBV4-2	TRBJ2-5	TGTGCCAGCAGCCAGGGACGGACAGGGGGGCCGGGGGAGCAGTACTTC	CASSQGRTGGPGEQYF
.	TRBD2	TRBV19	TRBJ2-4	TGTGCCAGTAGTATCCGGACTAGCGGGCTGCAAAGCATTCAGTACTTC	CASSIRTSGLQSIQYF
few	.	TRBV10-3	TRBJ2-1	TGTGCCATCAGTGAGACCTCTAGCGCCCGGTTAAACAATGAGCAGTTCTTC	CAISETSSARLNNEQFF
.	.	TRBV19	TRBJ1-5	TGTGCCAGTAGTATAGGCGGGCTGAAACCCCAGCATTTT	CASSIGGLKPQHF
few	TRBD2	TRBV5-1	TRBJ2-7	TGCGCCAGCAGCTTGGATGGACAGGGACTAGCGGGACCTTACTCCTACGAGCAGTACTTC	CASSLDGQGLAGPYSYEQYF
.	.	TRBV7-2	TRBJ2-5	TGTGCCAGCAGCTTAGGAGGGGGGGTGAAGACCCAGTACTTC	CASSLGGGVKTQYF
.	.	TRBV6-1	TRBJ2-7	TGTGCCAGCAGTGTACCAGGGGACCCCCCTTACTTC	CASSVPGDPPYF
.	.	TRBV7-2	TRBJ2-2	TGTGCCAGCAGCTCTCAGGGAGGGGGCGGGGAGCTGTTTTTT	CASSSQGGGGELFF
.	TRBD2	TRBV5-1	TRBJ2-1	TGCGCCAGCAGCTTGGCGGGACTAGCGGGAGTCTCCTACAATGAGCAGTTCTTC	CASSLAGLAGVSYNEQFF
once	.	TRBV13	TRBJ1-5	TGTGCCAGCAGCGCCGGGATTAGCAATCAGCCCCAGCATTTT	CASSAGISNQPQHF
.	.	TRBV27	TRBJ2-3	TGTGCCAGCAGTCCCCAAGTAAGGGACATTAGCACAGATACGCAGTATTTT	CASSPQVRDISTDTQYF
.	.	TRBV28	TRBJ2-1	TGTGCCAGCAGTTTATACGGGAGCGGCTCCTACAATGAGCAGTTCTTC	CASSLYGSGSYNEQFF
.	.	TRBV7-7	TRBJ1-1	TGTGCTAGCAGCCCCAGGGTAGGGACTGAAGCTTTCTTT	CASSPRVGTEAFF
.	.	TRBV7-2	TRBJ1-5	TGTGCCAGCAGCGAACAGGACCCAAAGCCCCAGCATTTT	CASSEQDPKPQHF
.	TRBD2	TRBV7-2	TRBJ2-3	TGTGCCAGCATCGTTAGCGGGAGTCGTACAGATACGCAGTATTTT	CASIVSGSRTDTQYF
.	.	TRBV18	TRBJ1-1	TGTGCCAGCTCGCGACTTCAAACGGACAAACTATCGAACACTGAAGCTTTCTTT	CASSRLQTDKLSNTEAFF
.	.	TRBV7-2	TRBJ1-1	TGTGCCAGCAGCTTTTCTATCGACAGGCGGAACACTGAAGCTTTCTTT	CASSFSIDRRNTEAFF
.	.	TRBV4-2	TRBJ1-2	TGTGCCAGCAGCCAAAGAACAGTTCGTAGTTATGGCTACACCTTC	CASSQRTVRSYGYTF
.	.	TRBV19	TRBJ2-7	TGTGCCAGTAGTATTTCGCTCGGGGACTACGAGCAGTACTTC	CASSISLGDYEQYF
once	TRBD1	TRBV9	TRBJ2-1	TGTGCCAGCAGCCCGGGACAGGGGTCCTACAATGAGCAGTTCTTC	CASSPGQGSYNEQFF
.	TRBD2	TRBV27	TRBJ2-3	TGTGCCAGCAGTTCTCTGGAACTAGCGGGAGCTGCAGATACGCAGTATTTT	CASSSLELAGAADTQYF
.	TRBD1	TRBV13	TRBJ1-4	TGTGCCAGCAGCTCCTCAGGACAGGTTGCCGGGGAAAAACTGTTTTTT	CASSSSGQVAGEKLFF
.	.	TRBV5-1	TRBJ1-1	TGCGCCAGCAGCTTGAGCGTGATGAACACTGAAGCTTTCTTT	CASSLSVMNTEAFF
.	TRBD1	TRBV29-1	TRBJ2-7	TGCAGCGTTCGGGACAGTACCTACGAGCAGTACTTC	CSVRDSTYEQYF
.	TRBD2	TRBV28	TRBJ2-5	TGTGCCAGCATTATAGCGGGAGGCCCCAAAGAGACCCAGTACTTC	CASIIAGGPKETQYF
.	TRBD1	TRBV6-5	TRBJ2-1	TGTGCCAGCAGTTACTCTTCCCCCGACAGGGTGGATGAGCAGTTCTTC	CASSYSSPDRVDEQFF
.	TRBD2	TRBV11-3	TRBJ2-7	TGTGCCAGCAGCTTACTGACTAGCGGAAACTACGAGCAGTACTTC	CASSLLTSGNYEQYF
.	.	TRBV19	TRBJ2-7	TGTGCCAGTAGTATCCGACACAGCTCCTACGAGCAGTACTTC	CASSIRHSSYEQYF
.	.	TRBV5-6	TRBJ2-5	TGTGCCAGCAGCTTAGGGGGTGAGGAGACCCAGTACTTC	CASSLGGEETQYF
.	.	TRBV10-1	TRBJ2-3	TGCGCCAGCAGTGAGTCGGCCCCTAGCACAGATACGCAGTATTTT	CASSESAPSTDTQYF
few	TRBD1	TRBV6-5	TRBJ2-2	TGTGCCAGTAACCGGGACAGGGGGCGAACCGGGGAGCTGTTTTTT	CASNRDRGRTGELFF
.	TRBD1	TRBV25-1	TRBJ2-3	TGTGCCAGTGGGGGACAGGGGGCGCTGACAGATACGCAGTATTTT	CASGGQGALTDTQYF
few	.	TRBV28	TRBJ1-5	TGTGCCAGCAGTATTTCCCGGGGGGGGAATCAGCCCCAGCATTTT	CASSISRGGNQPQHF
.	.	TRBV5-4	TRBJ2-1	TGTGCCAGCAGCTTGGTACAGGGAGCCTACAATGAGCAGTTCTTC	CASSLVQGAYNEQFF